A selection of T cell receptor beta chains follows, all from one sample in a study of cytomegalovirus exposure and HLA in healthy donors. TCRdb's table, derived via immunoSEQ multiplex PCR, lists solely in-frame clones and lacks some. Here the sample spans about 130,000 clones, around nine tenths being singletons. Sample: PBMCs. The receptors shown here come from a woman aged 18-29 years in good health and CMV-seronegative. The CDR3 runs from the conserved cysteine through the conserved F or W. The order of the fields is V gene, J gene, CDR3 protein.

V: TRBV9
J: TRBJ2-4
CDR3: CASSSGTGENIQYF

V: TRBV18
J: TRBJ1-3
CDR3: CASSPDIGGGNTIYF

V: TRBV6-5
J: TRBJ2-7
CDR3: CASSRDFAYEQYF

V: TRBV2
J: TRBJ1-3
CDR3: CASRSGTGGNTIYF

V: TRBV5-4
J: TRBJ1-3
CDR3: CASSLGSVYSGNTIYF

V: TRBV19
J: TRBJ1-2
CDR3: CASSDRDRSNYGYTF

V: TRBV4-1
J: TRBJ2-1
CDR3: CASSQGSGRYNEQFF

V: TRBV5-1
J: TRBJ2-6
CDR3: CASSRGLFSGANVLTF

V: TRBV11-3
J: TRBJ2-7
CDR3: CASSSRLSPQQYF

V: TRBV11-2
J: TRBJ1-1
CDR3: CASSLAVNTEAFF

V: TRBV4-2
J: TRBJ1-1
CDR3: CASSLAVRTEAFF

V: TRBV11-3
J: TRBJ2-3
CDR3: CASSSPVGDTQYF

V: TRBV4-1
J: TRBJ2-3
CDR3: CASSPRRVREITDTQYF

V: TRBV15
J: TRBJ2-3
CDR3: CATSRSTGRTTDTQYF

V: TRBV6-5
J: TRBJ2-7
CDR3: CASSYGRGLGYEQYF

V: TRBV11-3
J: TRBJ2-2
CDR3: CASSFVVVSDTGELFF

V: TRBV19
J: TRBJ2-3
CDR3: CASSWDRARLDTQYF

V: TRBV28
J: TRBJ1-2
CDR3: CASSPRGDGGGYTF

V: TRBV15
J: TRBJ2-1
CDR3: CATSRPGARNEQFF

V: TRBV5-4
J: TRBJ2-7
CDR3: CASSFRGRGEQYF

V: TRBV28
J: TRBJ2-2
CDR3: CASSLAAGELFF

V: TRBV6-5
J: TRBJ2-1
CDR3: CASSQQRGPNEQFF

V: TRBV7-2
J: TRBJ2-2
CDR3: CASSPELVAGELFF

V: TRBV13
J: TRBJ1-1
CDR3: CASRLTANTEAFF

V: TRBV5-1
J: TRBJ2-5
CDR3: CASSSGDQETQYF

V: TRBV28
J: TRBJ2-7
CDR3: CASSLGGVSYEQYF

V: TRBV6-6
J: TRBJ2-1
CDR3: CASSYSYEQFF

V: TRBV5-1
J: TRBJ2-6
CDR3: CASSLESTGANVLTF

V: TRBV28
J: TRBJ1-2
CDR3: CASSLSWAGDGYTF

V: TRBV28
J: TRBJ2-7
CDR3: CASRRTSGRAYEQYF

V: TRBV12-5
J: TRBJ2-2
CDR3: CASGSPGTGGFGELFF

V: TRBV7-9
J: TRBJ2-1
CDR3: CASSPRQGAINNEQFF

V: TRBV28
J: TRBJ2-3
CDR3: CASSFAAGEGTQYF

V: TRBV19
J: TRBJ2-7
CDR3: CASSNAGTSSYEQYF

V: TRBV18
J: TRBJ1-2
CDR3: CASSRDSYGYTF

V: TRBV15
J: TRBJ2-1
CDR3: CATRLISYNEQFF

V: TRBV29-1
J: TRBJ2-5
CDR3: CSVLSGNAGQYF

V: TRBV18
J: TRBJ1-2
CDR3: CASSPRQDGYTF

V: TRBV19
J: TRBJ1-5
CDR3: CASSIFRVGNQPQHF

V: TRBV6-4
J: TRBJ2-1
CDR3: CASSRTKGYNEQFF

V: TRBV14
J: TRBJ2-7
CDR3: CASSPQGGAHSYEQYF

V: TRBV29-1
J: TRBJ2-1
CDR3: CSGAGTTNEQFF

V: TRBV19
J: TRBJ1-3
CDR3: CASSQLQGSGNTIYF

V: TRBV28
J: TRBJ2-7
CDR3: CASRRLGQGYEQYF

V: TRBV2
J: TRBJ2-3
CDR3: CASSEALLIGLTDTQYF

V: TRBV5-1
J: TRBJ2-7
CDR3: CASSLEGSGYEQYF

V: TRBV6-1
J: TRBJ1-5
CDR3: CASREVNNQPQHF